This T cell receptor (beta chain) was sequenced in a study of CD8+CD57+ T cells in acquired aplastic anemia. Study at large: DNA recovered from sorted CD4+ and CD8+ cells had a mean of roughly 3 ug. Study-level points and caveats: Some 31 shared CD8+ CDR3s appeared highly expressed within patients' immunodominant clones. With respect to CD8+ Simpson's diversity, patients and controls did not differ significantly.

This CDR3 contains 13 residues. With 4 bases clipped from V and 10 bases from J, the junction kept 5 bases outside the gene matches. Germline V gives CDR1 SGHRS, CDR2 YFSETQ. CD8+CD57+ cell expansion, shown by flow cytometry, had occurred in the patients selected for sequencing. The patients, all of them, had severe acquired aplastic anemia. To note about this clonotype: The antigen is not known.

Genomic DNA was employed as the template in profiling TCR beta VDJ and CDR3. TCRdb re-derived calls from the reads in MiXCR, one entry per CDR3 protein. The table includes about 160,000 distinct CDR3 sequences, about 64% detected once. V is TRBV5-1 and J is TRBJ2-1; 10 nucleotides match TRBD2. This TCR derives from a human donor with aplastic anemia. The specimen sequenced was sorted CD4+, CD8+, or CD8+CD57+ T cells (not recorded which) from PBMCs. CDR3 in amino acids: CASSRGTSDEQFF. CDR3 sequence (DNA): TGCGCCAGCAGCCGGGGGACTAGCGACGAGCAGTTCTTC.